This TCR beta chain was observed in a study of fetal regulatory T cell absence and autoimmunity. Details on this clone: The antigen is not known.

Study results and limitations: In IPEX, the enrichment was taken to support antigen-driven autoimmunity before birth. Broadly similar TRB gene family usage was seen in pancreas and cord blood.

The V gene's germline CDR1 is SGHNT and CDR2 YENEEA. Unmatched junction bases numbered 9, after V lost 10 bases and J lost 7 bases. CDR3 size: 13 residues. The survey-level immunoSEQ assay was used. The assay was immunoSEQ multiplex PCR, and TCRdb's table has in-frame clones only and misses some. The table has approximately 94,000 clones, about two thirds seen once. The chain couples TRBV11-3 to TRBJ1-4, with TRBD1 identical over 7 bases. This sequence originates from a male donor with IPEX syndrome. The specimen sequenced was pancreas tissue. Here the CDR3 reads CATRRQGGEKLFF. The CDR3 DNA is TGTGCCACACGGAGGCAGGGGGGTGAAAAACTGTTTTTT.